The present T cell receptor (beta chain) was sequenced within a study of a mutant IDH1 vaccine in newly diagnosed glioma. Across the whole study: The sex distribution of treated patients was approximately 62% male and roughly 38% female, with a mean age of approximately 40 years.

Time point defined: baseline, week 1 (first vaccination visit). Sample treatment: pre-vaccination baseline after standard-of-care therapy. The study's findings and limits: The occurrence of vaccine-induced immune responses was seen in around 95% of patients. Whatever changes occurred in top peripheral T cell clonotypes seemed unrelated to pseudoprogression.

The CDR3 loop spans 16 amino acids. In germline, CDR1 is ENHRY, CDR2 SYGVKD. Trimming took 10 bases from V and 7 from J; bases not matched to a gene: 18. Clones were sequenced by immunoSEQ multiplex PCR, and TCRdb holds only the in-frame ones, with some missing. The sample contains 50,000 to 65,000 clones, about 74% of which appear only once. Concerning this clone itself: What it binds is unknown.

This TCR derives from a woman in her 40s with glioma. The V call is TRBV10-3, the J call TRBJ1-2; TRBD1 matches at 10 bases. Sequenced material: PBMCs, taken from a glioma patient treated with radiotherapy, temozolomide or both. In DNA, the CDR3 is TGTGCCACCTCAGCCCCCCGGGACAGGGGAATAACTGGCTACACCTTC. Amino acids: CATSAPRDRGITGYTF.